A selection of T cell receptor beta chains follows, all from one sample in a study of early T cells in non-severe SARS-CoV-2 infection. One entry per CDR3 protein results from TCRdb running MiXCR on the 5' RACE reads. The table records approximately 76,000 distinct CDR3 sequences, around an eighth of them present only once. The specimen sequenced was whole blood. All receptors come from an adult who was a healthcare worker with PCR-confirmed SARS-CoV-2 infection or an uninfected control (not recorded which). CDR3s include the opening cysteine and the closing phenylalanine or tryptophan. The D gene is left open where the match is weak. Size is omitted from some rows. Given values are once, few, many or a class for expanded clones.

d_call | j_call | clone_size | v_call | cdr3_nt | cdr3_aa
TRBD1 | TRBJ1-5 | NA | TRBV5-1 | TGCGCCAGCAGCTTGGAAGGGACAGGGAATCAGCCCCAGCATTTT | CASSLEGTGNQPQHF
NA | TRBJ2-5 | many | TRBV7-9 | TGTGCCAGCAGCTTGACGGGGATAAACCAAGAGACCCAGTACTTC | CASSLTGINQETQYF
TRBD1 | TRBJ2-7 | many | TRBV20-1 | TGCAGTGCTTCGGACAGGGGTCCCTACGAGCAGTACTTC | CSASDRGPYEQYF
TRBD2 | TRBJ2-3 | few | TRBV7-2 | TGTGCCAGCAGCAAACAAACTAGCGGCGCAACAGATACGCAGTATTTT | CASSKQTSGATDTQYF
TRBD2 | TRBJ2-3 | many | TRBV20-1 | TGCAGTGCCCTAAGAGCGGGAGGCGGGAGGGATACGCAGTATTTT | CSALRAGGGRDTQYF
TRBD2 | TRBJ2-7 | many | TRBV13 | TGTGCCAGCAGCTTTACGACTAGCGTCTCCTACGAGCAGTACTTC | CASSFTTSVSYEQYF
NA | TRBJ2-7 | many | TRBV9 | TGTGCCAGCAGCGTAGACCCGGGATCCGAGCAGTACTTC | CASSVDPGSEQYF
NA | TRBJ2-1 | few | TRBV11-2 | TGTGCCAGCAGCTTAAGTCCAGGGATCCATGAGCAGTTCTTC | CASSLSPGIHEQFF
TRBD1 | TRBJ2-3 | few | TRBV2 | TGTGCCAGCACTCCTGGACAGGGGACTGCAACAGATACGCAGTATTTT | CASTPGQGTATDTQYF
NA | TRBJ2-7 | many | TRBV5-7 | TGTGCCAGCAGCCCAAGGAGTGACTCCTACGAGCAGTACTTC | CASSPRSDSYEQYF
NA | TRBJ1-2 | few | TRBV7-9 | TGTGCCAGCAGCTTAGTCGGACAGTTCTATGGCTACACCTTC | CASSLVGQFYGYTF
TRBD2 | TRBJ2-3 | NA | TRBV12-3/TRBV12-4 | TGTGCCAGCAGTTCCAGGACTAGCGGGATAACCGTAGATACGCAGTATTTT | CASSSRTSGITVDTQYF
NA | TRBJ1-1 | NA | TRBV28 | TGTGCCAGCAGCTCCGCAGGGGTAGGTGAATCTGAAGCTTTCTTT | CASSSAGVGESEAFF
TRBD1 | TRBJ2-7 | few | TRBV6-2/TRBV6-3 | TGTGCCAGCAGTGACCCAGGGGGTATCGCCTACGAGCAGTACTTC | CASSDPGGIAYEQYF
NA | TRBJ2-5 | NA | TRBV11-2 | TGTGCCAGCAGCTTCCAGGGGGGACTTTTACAAGAGACCCAGTACTTC | CASSFQGGLLQETQYF
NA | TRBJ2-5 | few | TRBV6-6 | TGTGCCAGCAGTTACTCGATCGCCAGACAAGAGACCCAGTACTTC | CASSYSIARQETQYF
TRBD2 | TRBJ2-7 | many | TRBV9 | TGTGCCAGCAGCGTAGGTGCGGGGGTTCTACACGAGCAGTACTTC | CASSVGAGVLHEQYF
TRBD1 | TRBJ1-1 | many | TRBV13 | TGTGCCAGCAGCTTAGACAGGGGAATGATCACTGAAGCTTTCTTT | CASSLDRGMITEAFF
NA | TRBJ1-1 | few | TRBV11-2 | TGTGCCAGCAGCTTAGCCGTGACAGAAGAAGCTTTCTTT | CASSLAVTEEAFF
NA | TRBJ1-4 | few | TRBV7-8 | TGTGCCAGCAGCTTAGGGACGGTTCGGGAAAAACTGTTTTTT | CASSLGTVREKLFF
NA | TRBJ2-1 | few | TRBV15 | TGTGCCACCAGCAGAGACTGGGCTTGGGAGCAGTTCTTC | CATSRDWAWEQFF
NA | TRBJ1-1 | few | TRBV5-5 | TGTGCCAGCAGCTTAAAGGACGGAGGGAACACTGAAGCTTTCTTT | CASSLKDGGNTEAFF
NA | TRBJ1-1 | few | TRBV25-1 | TGTGCCAGCAGTCCTTCCCAGGGTTACACTGAAGCTTTCTTT | CASSPSQGYTEAFF
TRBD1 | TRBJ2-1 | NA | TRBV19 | TGTGCCAGTAGGGTGGACAGGGGCATCATCGATGAGCAGTTCTTC | CASRVDRGIIDEQFF
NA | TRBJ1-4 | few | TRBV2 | TGTGCCAGCAGTGAACAGGGGTATAGAGAAAAACTGTTTTTT | CASSEQGYREKLFF